The T cell receptor (beta chain) under discussion was sequenced for a study of response to subunit inactivated influenza vaccine. General study points: There was a suggestion from the authors that each seasonal influenza vaccination recruits few new T cells.

Points on this clonotype: The antigen is not known.

TCRdb re-called the RT-PCR reads with MiXCR, one entry per CDR3 protein. The sample includes 500,000 to 600,000 distinct CDR3 sequences, about 15% of them seen just once. V lost 0 bases and J lost 5, with 12 bases in between. CDR3 size: 15 residues. CDR1 is LNHDA, CDR2 SQIVND, per germline (reference sequence). The clonotype comes from a man aged 50 to 69 who received an inactivated influenza vaccine. Sequenced here: CD4+ T cells sorted from PBMCs, sampled around 25 months after vaccination. The chain uses TRBV19 and TRBJ2-3; the D is unclear. CDR3: CASSIEGSGKDTQYF. CDR3 nucleotides: TGTGCCAGTAGTATAGAAGGATCTGGGAAAGATACGCAGTATTTT.